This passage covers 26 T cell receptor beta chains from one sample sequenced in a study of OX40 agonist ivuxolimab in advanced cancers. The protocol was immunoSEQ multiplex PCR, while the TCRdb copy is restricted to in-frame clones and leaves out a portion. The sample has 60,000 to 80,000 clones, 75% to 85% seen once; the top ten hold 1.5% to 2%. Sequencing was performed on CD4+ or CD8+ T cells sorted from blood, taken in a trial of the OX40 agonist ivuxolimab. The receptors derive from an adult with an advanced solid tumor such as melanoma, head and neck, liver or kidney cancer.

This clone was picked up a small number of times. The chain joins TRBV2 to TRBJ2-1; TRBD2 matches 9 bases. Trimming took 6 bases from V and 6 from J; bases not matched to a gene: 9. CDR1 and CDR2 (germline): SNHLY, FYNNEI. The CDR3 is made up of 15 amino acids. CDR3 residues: CASSPRLAEANEQFF. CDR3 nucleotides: TGTGCCAGCAGCCCTCGACTAGCGGAGGCCAATGAGCAGTTCTTC.

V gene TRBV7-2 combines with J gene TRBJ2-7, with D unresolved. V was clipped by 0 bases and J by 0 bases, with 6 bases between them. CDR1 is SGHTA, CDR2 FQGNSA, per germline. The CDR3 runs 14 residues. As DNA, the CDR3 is TGTGCCAGCAGCTTAGCGGAGAGCTCCTACGAGCAGTACTTC. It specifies CASSLAESSYEQYF.

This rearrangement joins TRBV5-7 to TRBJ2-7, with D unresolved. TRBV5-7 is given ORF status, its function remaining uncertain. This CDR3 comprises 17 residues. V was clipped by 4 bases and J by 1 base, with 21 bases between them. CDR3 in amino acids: CASSQVCGALGSYEQYF. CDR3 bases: TGTGCCAGCAGCCAGGTTTGCGGCGCGCTCGGGTCCTACGAGCAGTACTTC.

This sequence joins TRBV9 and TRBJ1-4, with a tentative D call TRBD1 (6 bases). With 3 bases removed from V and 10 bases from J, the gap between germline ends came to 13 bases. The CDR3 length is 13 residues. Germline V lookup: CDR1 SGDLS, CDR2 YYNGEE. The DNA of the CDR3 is TGTGCCAGCAGCGCCCCGGAGGGGGGAAAACTGTTTTTT. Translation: CASSAPEGGKLFF.

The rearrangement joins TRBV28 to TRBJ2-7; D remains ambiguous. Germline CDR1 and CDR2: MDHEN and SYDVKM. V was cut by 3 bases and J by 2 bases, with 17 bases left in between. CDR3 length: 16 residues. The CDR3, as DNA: TGTGCCAGCAGTTTCAAGGGATTTCAACCGACCTACGAGCAGTACTTC. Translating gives CASSFKGFQPTYEQYF.

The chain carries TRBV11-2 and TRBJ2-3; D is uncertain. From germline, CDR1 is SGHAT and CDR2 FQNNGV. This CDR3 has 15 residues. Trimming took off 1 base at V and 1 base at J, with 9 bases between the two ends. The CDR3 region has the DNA TGTGCCAGCAGCTTAGGCGTACTCGGCACAGATACGCAGTATTTT. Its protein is CASSLGVLGTDTQYF.

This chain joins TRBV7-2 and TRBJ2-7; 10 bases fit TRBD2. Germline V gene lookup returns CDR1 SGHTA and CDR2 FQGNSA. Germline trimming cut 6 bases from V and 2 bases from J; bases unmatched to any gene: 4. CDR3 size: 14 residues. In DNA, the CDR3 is TGTGCCAGCAGAACTAGCGGGGTTGCCTACGAGCAGTACTTC. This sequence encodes CASRTSGVAYEQYF. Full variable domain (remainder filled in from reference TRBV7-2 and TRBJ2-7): GAGVSQSPSNKVTEKGKDVELRCDPISGHTALYWYRQSLGQGLEFLIYFQGNSAPDKSGLPSDRFSAERTGGSVSTLTIQRTQQEDSAVYLCASRTSGVAYEQYFGPGTRLTVT.

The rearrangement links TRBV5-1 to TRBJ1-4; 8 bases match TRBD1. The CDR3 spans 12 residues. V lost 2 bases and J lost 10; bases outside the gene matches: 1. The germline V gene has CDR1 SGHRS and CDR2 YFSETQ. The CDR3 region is CASSFGQGKLFF. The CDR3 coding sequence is TGCGCCAGCAGCTTCGGACAGGGAAAACTGTTTTTT.

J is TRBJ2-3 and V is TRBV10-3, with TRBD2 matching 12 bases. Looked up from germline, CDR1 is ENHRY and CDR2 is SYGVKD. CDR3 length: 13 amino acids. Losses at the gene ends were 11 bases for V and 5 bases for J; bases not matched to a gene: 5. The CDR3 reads CAATSGGQDTQYF. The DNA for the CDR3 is TGTGCCGCGACTAGCGGGGGACAAGATACGCAGTATTTT.

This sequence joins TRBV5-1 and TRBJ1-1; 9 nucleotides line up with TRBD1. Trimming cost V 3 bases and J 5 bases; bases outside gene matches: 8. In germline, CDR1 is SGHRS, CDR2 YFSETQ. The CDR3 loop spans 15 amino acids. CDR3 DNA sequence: TGCGCCAGCAGCTCTGACAGAGGACAGGGGACTGAAGCTTTCTTT. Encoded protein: CASSSDRGQGTEAFF.

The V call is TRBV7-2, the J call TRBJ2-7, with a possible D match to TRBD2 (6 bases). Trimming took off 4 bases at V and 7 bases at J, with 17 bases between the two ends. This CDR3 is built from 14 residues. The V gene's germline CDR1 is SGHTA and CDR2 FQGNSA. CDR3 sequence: CASSSRDRGLEQYF. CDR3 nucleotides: TGTGCCAGCAGCTCCCGGGACCGGGGGTTGGAGCAGTACTTC.

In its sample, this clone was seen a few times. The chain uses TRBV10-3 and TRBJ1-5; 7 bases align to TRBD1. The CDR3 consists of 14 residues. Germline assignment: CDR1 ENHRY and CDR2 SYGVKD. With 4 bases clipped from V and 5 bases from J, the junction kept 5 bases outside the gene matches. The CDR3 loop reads CAISGQGRDQPQHF. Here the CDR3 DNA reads TGTGCCATCAGTGGACAGGGTAGGGATCAGCCCCAGCATTTT.

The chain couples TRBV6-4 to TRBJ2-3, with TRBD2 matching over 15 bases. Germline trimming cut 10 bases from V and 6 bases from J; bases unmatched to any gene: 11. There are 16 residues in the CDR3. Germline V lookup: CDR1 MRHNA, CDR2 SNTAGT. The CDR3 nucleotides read TGTGCCACCTCGCGGGGACTAGCGGGAGGTGCCGATACGCAGTATTTT. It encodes CATSRGLAGGADTQYF.

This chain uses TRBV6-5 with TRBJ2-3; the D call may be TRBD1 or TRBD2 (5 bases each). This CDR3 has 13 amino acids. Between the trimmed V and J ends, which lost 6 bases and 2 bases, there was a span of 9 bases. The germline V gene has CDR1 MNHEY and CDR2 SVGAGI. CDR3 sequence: CASSRDPTDTQYF. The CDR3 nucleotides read TGTGCCAGCAGCCGGGACCCCACAGATACGCAGTATTTT.

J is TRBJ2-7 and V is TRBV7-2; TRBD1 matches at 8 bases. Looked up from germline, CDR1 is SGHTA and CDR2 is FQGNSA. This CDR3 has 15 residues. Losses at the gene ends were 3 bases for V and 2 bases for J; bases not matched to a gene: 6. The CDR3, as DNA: TGTGCCAGCAGCTTTTCCGGACAGGGCACCTACGAGCAGTACTTC. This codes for CASSFSGQGTYEQYF.

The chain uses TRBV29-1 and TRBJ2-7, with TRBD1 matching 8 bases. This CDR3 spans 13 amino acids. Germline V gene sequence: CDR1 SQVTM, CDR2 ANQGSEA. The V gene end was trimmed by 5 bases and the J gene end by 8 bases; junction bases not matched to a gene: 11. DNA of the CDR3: TGCAGCGTTCCCAGGGGGCCCGGGCAAAAGCAGTACTTC. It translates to CSVPRGPGQKQYF.

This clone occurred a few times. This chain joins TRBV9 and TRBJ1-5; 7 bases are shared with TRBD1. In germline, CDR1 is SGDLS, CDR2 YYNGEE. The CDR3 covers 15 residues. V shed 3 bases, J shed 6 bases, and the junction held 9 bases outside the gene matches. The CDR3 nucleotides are TGTGCCAGCAGCGAAACCGGGACAGCACGTCAGCCCCAGCATTTT. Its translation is CASSETGTARQPQHF.

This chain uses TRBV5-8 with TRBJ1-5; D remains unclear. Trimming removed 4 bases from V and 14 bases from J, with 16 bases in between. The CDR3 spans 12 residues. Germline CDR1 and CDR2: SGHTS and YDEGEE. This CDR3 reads CASSRTLQMKHF. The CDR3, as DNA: TGTGCCAGCAGCCGAACCCTGCAGATGAAGCATTTT. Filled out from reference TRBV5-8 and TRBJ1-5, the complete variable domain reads EAGVTQSPTHLIKTRGQQATLRCSPISGHTSVYWYQQALGLGLQFLLWYDEGEERNRGNFPPRFSGRQFPNYSSELNVNALELEDSALYLCASSRTLQMKHFGDGTRLSIL.

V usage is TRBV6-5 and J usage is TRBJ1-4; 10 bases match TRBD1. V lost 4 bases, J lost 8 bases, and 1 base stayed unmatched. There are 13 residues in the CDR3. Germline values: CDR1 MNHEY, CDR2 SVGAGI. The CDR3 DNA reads TGTGCCAGCAGTTGGACAGGGGGGGAAAAACTGTTTTTT. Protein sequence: CASSWTGGEKLFF.

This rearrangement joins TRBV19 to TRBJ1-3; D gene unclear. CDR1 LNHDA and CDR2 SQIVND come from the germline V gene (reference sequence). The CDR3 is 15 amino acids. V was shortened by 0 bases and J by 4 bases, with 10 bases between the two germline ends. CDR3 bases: TGTGCCAGTAGTATAGATGAAGAAGACGGAAACACCATATATTTT. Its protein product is CASSIDEEDGNTIYF.

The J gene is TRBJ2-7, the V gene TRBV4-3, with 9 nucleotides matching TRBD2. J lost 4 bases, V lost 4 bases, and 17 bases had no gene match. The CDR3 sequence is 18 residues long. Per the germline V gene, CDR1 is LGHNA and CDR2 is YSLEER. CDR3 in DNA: TGCGCCAGCAGCCGAACCCGCACTACTTATAGCGGGAGTTACGAGCAGTACTTC. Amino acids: CASSRTRTTYSGSYEQYF.

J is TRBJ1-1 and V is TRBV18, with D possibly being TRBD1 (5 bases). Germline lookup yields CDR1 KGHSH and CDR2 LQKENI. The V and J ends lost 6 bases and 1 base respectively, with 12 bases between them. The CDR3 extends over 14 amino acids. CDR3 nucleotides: TGTGCCAGCTCTGACAGACTAGGGAACACTGAAGCTTTCTTT. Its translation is CASSDRLGNTEAFF.

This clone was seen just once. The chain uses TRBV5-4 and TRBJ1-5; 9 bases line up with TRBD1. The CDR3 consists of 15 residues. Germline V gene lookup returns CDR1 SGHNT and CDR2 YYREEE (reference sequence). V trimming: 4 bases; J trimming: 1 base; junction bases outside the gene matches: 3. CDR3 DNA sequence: TGTGCCAGCAGCCCCGGACAGGGGAGCAATCAGCCCCAGCATTTT. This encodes CASSPGQGSNQPQHF.

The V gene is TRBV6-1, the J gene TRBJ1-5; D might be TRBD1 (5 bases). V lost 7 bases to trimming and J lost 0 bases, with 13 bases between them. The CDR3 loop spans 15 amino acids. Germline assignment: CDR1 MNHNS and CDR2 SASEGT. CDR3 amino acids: CASKMGRISNQPQHF. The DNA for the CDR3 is TGTGCCAGCAAAATGGGACGGATTAGCAATCAGCCCCAGCATTTT.

The CDR3 region has the DNA TGTGCCATCAGTGAAACTAGCGGGAGTATCAGTGAGCAGTTCTTC. Its protein product is CAISETSGSISEQFF. This rearrangement joins TRBV10-3 to TRBJ2-1, with TRBD2 matching 11 bases. The CDR3 has 15 residues. Germline V lookup: CDR1 ENHRY, CDR2 SYGVKD. Unmatched junction bases numbered 7, after V lost 3 bases and J lost 9 bases.

The CDR3 sequence is CASSPPWGLGRTDTQYF. Here the CDR3 DNA reads TGTGCCAGCAGCCCTCCATGGGGGCTGGGACGCACAGATACGCAGTATTTT. The rearrangement joins TRBV9 to TRBJ2-3; D perhaps matches TRBD1 (6 bases). Germline CDR1 reads SGDLS; CDR2 reads YYNGEE. The CDR3 length is 17 residues. Deletions cut 4 bases from V and 1 base from J, with 19 bases between.